The 5 T cell receptor beta chains below all came from one sample that was sequenced in a study of shared clonotypes between healthy human individuals. Assay used: immunoSEQ multiplex PCR; TCRdb lists only in-frame clones, some missing. This sample has 2 million to 2.5 million clones, with 85% to 95% found just once. Sequenced: naive CD4+ T cells sorted from blood. Described subset: CD45RA+ positively selected. These receptors came from a man aged 18 to 35 in good health.

V is TRBV9 and J is TRBJ2-2; D uncertain. This CDR3 comprises 14 residues. Germline lookup yields CDR1 SGDLS and CDR2 YYNGEE. The germline V and J ends were trimmed by 0 bases and 0 bases, with 3 bases remaining between them. This CDR3 reads CASSVETNTGELFF. CDR3 nucleotides: TGTGCCAGCAGCGTAGAAACGAACACCGGGGAGCTGTTTTTT.

The chain combines TRBV7-3 with TRBJ2-2, with D possibly TRBD2 on 6 matching bases. V was clipped by 4 bases and J by 1 base, with 7 bases between them. The CDR3 sequence is 14 residues long. Germline loops: CDR1 SGHTA, CDR2 FQGTGA. The CDR3: CASSYSGNTGELFF. The CDR3 DNA reads as TGTGCCAGCAGCTATAGCGGGAACACCGGGGAGCTGTTTTTT.

The V call is TRBV30, the J call TRBJ1-1; no clear D gene. The CDR3 loop spans 15 amino acids. Per the germline V gene, CDR1 is GTSNPN and CDR2 is SVGIG (reference sequence). V was trimmed by 2 bases and J by 1 base, leaving 14 bases between them. Here the CDR3 DNA reads TGTGCCTGGAGTCCCGTCATGGCAGGGAACACTGAAGCTTTCTTT. Translating it yields CAWSPVMAGNTEAFF.

The chain combines TRBV19 with TRBJ2-2; no firm D call. CDR1 LNHDA and CDR2 SQIVND come from the germline V gene (reference sequence). The CDR3 has 16 residues. V was pared by 5 bases and J by 7 bases, with 20 bases between. The CDR3 loop reads CASSVQDAQTNGELFF. CDR3 in DNA: TGTGCCAGTAGTGTCCAGGACGCCCAAACGAACGGGGAGCTGTTTTTT.

The chain joins TRBV21-1 to TRBJ1-5. TRBV21-1 counts as a pseudogene. This CDR3 has 14 amino acids. CDR3 sequence reads: CASSEDSGNQPQHF. As DNA, the CDR3 is TGTGCCAGCAGTGAAGACAGCGGGAATCAGCCCCAGCATTTT.